The 24 T cell receptor beta chains reported below all come from one sample, sequenced in a study of siplizumab effects on memory and regulatory T cells. Sequencing used immunoSEQ multiplex PCR; TCRdb keeps in-frame clones, though not all of them. Of over 95,000 clones listed, approximately 92% are singletons. The sequencing sample was made of non-Treg CD4+ T cells sorted from blood. The receptors here all came from a human donor in good health.

CDR3 DNA: TGTGCTAGTGGTTTGGTACTAGCGGGGTCCCAAGAGACCCAGTACTTC. Protein: CASGLVLAGSQETQYF. The chain links TRBV12-5 to TRBJ2-5, with TRBD2 matching 10 bases. CDR1 is LGHNT and CDR2 is FRNRAP in the germline V gene. The V segment lost 0 bases and the J segment 1 base; nucleotides outside the gene matches: 2. The CDR3 loop spans 16 amino acids. The full variable domain, with the rest looked up from reference TRBV12-5 and TRBJ2-5, is DARVTQTPRHKVTEMGQEVTMRCQPILGHNTVFWYRQTMMQGLELLAYFRNRAPLDDSGMPKDRFSAEMPDATLATLKIQPSEPRDSAVYFCASGLVLAGSQETQYFGPGTRLLVL.

The chain is built from TRBV19 and TRBJ1-1; D gene uncertain. From germline, CDR1 is LNHDA and CDR2 SQIVND (reference sequence). Trimming stripped 6 bases from V and 0 bases from J, with 11 bases between. The CDR3 loop spans 14 amino acids. The CDR3 DNA reads as TGTGCCAGTAGGCGAGGAGAAATGAACACTGAAGCTTTCTTT. Its translation: CASRRGEMNTEAFF. Based on the CDR3 plus reference TRBV19 and TRBJ1-1, the full variable domain is DGGITQSPKYLFRKEGQNVTLSCEQNLNHDAMYWYRQDPGQGLRLIYYSQIVNDFQKGDIAEGYSVSREKKESFPLTVTSAQKNPTAFYLCASRRGEMNTEAFFGQGTRLTVV.

This chain links TRBV7-3 with TRBJ2-3; 11 bases match TRBD1. Germline trimming cut 6 bases from V and 3 bases from J; bases unmatched to any gene: 8. CDR3 length equals 16 residues. Germline V gene sequence: CDR1 SGHTA, CDR2 FQGTGA. The CDR3 is CASSPGRDRGTDTQYF. Written as DNA, the CDR3 is TGTGCCAGCAGTCCGGGGAGGGACAGGGGGACAGATACGCAGTATTTT.

The rearrangement joins TRBV11-2 to TRBJ2-2; tentative D call: TRBD2 (6 bases). The germline gives CDR1 SGHAT, CDR2 FQNNGV. The CDR3 has 15 residues. The V end lost 6 bases, the J end lost 1 base, and 12 bases lay between the germline ends. The CDR3 region has the DNA TGTGCCAGCAGTTCCCGCGGGGAGAACACCGGGGAGCTGTTTTTT. This encodes CASSSRGENTGELFF.

The V and J genes are TRBV14 and TRBJ1-1; D is unclear. Germline CDR1 is SGHDN and CDR2 is FVKESK. Trimming took 1 base from V and 3 from J, leaving 6 bases between them. CDR3 length: 13 residues. For the CDR3, the DNA is TGTGCCAGCAGCCAAGGTGCGGACACTGAAGCTTTCTTT. Amino acids: CASSQGADTEAFF. Combining the CDR3 with reference TRBV14 and TRBJ1-1 gives the whole variable domain EAGVTQFPSHSVIEKGQTVTLRCDPISGHDNLYWYRRVMGKEIKFLLHFVKESKQDESGMPNNRFLAERTGGTYSTLKVQPAELEDSGVYFCASSQGADTEAFFGQGTRLTVV.

The chain combines TRBV28 with TRBJ2-1, with 7 bases matching TRBD1. V gave up 0 bases and J gave up 5 bases; unmatched junction bases: 4. Per germline, CDR1 MDHEN and CDR2 SYDVKM. The CDR3 spans 15 residues. The CDR3: CASSLWSGTDNEQFF. CDR3 DNA sequence: TGTGCCAGCAGTTTATGGTCGGGGACAGACAATGAGCAGTTCTTC.

This sequence joins TRBV12-5 and TRBJ2-5; 9 nucleotides agree with TRBD1. The CDR3 runs 13 residues. Germline V gene sequence: CDR1 LGHNT, CDR2 FRNRAP. The ends lost 6 bases at V and 5 bases at J; junction bases unmatched: 4. CDR3 DNA sequence: TGTGCTAGTGGCCTGACAGGGGGGGAGACCCAGTACTTC. It translates to CASGLTGGETQYF. The variable domain in full, with the rest retrieved from reference TRBV12-5 and TRBJ2-5, is DARVTQTPRHKVTEMGQEVTMRCQPILGHNTVFWYRQTMMQGLELLAYFRNRAPLDDSGMPKDRFSAEMPDATLATLKIQPSEPRDSAVYFCASGLTGGETQYFGPGTRLLVL.

The chain's CDR3 is CSASQRETQYF. The CDR3 bases are TGCAGTGCTAGCCAGAGAGAGACCCAGTACTTC. The J gene is TRBJ2-5, the V gene TRBV20-1; D remains unclear. V lost 3 bases to trimming and J lost 4 bases, with 6 bases between them. Per germline, CDR1 DFQATT and CDR2 SNEGSKA (reference sequence). The CDR3 length is 11 residues.

This chain joins TRBV9 and TRBJ2-1, with a weak D call TRBD2 (6 bases). Trimming stripped 6 bases from V and 2 bases from J, with 12 bases between. This CDR3 comprises 14 residues. Germline V gene data show CDR1 as SGDLS and CDR2 as YYNGEE. The CDR3 reads CASTEGGPYNEQFF. The CDR3 DNA reads TGTGCCAGCACGGAGGGCGGACCCTACAATGAGCAGTTCTTC.

The gene calls are TRBV9 and TRBJ2-5, with a possible D match to TRBD2 (6 bases). The germline V and J ends were trimmed by 0 bases and 0 bases, with 9 bases remaining between them. The CDR3 runs 15 residues. Per germline, CDR1 SGDLS and CDR2 YYNGEE. In DNA form, the CDR3 reads TGTGCCAGCAGCGTAGGTATAGCGGACCAAGAGACCCAGTACTTC. As protein: CASSVGIADQETQYF. The entire variable domain, with the rest obtained from reference TRBV9 and TRBJ2-5, is as follows: DSGVTQTPKHLITATGQRVTLRCSPRSGDLSVYWYQQSLDQGLQFLIQYYNGEERAKGNILERFSAQQFPDLHSELNLSSLELGDSALYFCASSVGIADQETQYFGPGTRLLVL.

V and J are TRBV6-5 and TRBJ1-6; 7 bases agree with TRBD1. The CDR3 runs to 16 residues. Trimming removed 0 bases from V and 10 bases from J; junction bases left unmatched: 9. Germline loops: CDR1 MNHEY, CDR2 SVGAGI. CDR3 residues: CASSYSGRGFSSPLHF. The CDR3 nucleotides are TGTGCCAGCAGTTACTCCGGCAGGGGGTTTAGCTCACCCCTCCACTTT.

This rearrangement joins TRBV7-9 to TRBJ1-1, with D perhaps matching TRBD1 (6 bases). The CDR3 length is 14 residues. Germline CDR1 reads SEHNR; CDR2 reads FQNEAQ (reference sequence). V was shortened by 2 bases and J by 5 bases, with 12 bases between the two germline ends. CDR3 in amino acids: CASSLSGASTEAFF. Written as DNA, the CDR3 is TGTGCCAGCAGCTTATCAGGGGCGAGTACTGAAGCTTTCTTT.

The chain combines TRBV4-3 with TRBJ1-1; a weak D match, TRBD1 (6 bases). The germline V and J ends were trimmed by 3 bases and 3 bases, with 14 bases remaining between them. Germline V gene lookup returns CDR1 LGHNA and CDR2 YSLEER. CDR3 size: 15 residues. The CDR3 loop is CASSQAGRGDTEAFF. CDR3 in DNA: TGCGCCAGCAGCCAGGCGGGGAGGGGGGACACTGAAGCTTTCTTT.

The rearrangement joins TRBV28 to TRBJ2-3; 9 bases match TRBD2. The CDR3 consists of 18 residues. Trimming at V came to 6 bases and at J to 4 bases, leaving 17 bases not matched to a gene. CDR1 is MDHEN and CDR2 is SYDVKM in the germline V gene. The CDR3 DNA is TGTGCCAGCAGAGAAGGCGGGGGGGCCGCAGCATGGGCAGATACGCAGTATTTT. This codes for CASREGGGAAAWADTQYF.

A few counts support this clone. The chain links TRBV15 to TRBJ1-6; 8 nucleotides align to TRBD1. J was trimmed by 8 bases and V by 3 bases; bases with no gene match: 3. This CDR3 region has 14 residues. CDR1 is LNHNV, CDR2 YYDKDF, per germline (reference sequence). Here the CDR3 reads CATSSRGLDSPLHF. CDR3 DNA: TGTGCCACCAGCAGCAGGGGGCTCGATTCACCCCTCCACTTT.

The chain is built from TRBV7-9 and TRBJ2-2; 7 bases line up with TRBD1. V lost 7 bases and J lost 4; bases outside the gene matches: 9. Germline loops: CDR1 SEHNR, CDR2 FQNEAQ (reference sequence). This CDR3 is 15 amino acids long. In DNA, the CDR3 is TGTGCCAGCACTCCCCTGAACAGGGGCACCGGGGAGCTGTTTTTT. It codes for CASTPLNRGTGELFF. The full variable domain, its missing parts supplied by reference TRBV7-9 and TRBJ2-2, is DTGVSQNPRHKITKRGQNVTFRCDPISEHNRLYWYRQTLGQGPEFLTYFQNEAQLEKSRLLSDRFSAERPKGSFSTLEIQRTEQGDSAMYLCASTPLNRGTGELFFGEGSRLTVL.

V and J are TRBV4-2 and TRBJ1-1; D is ambiguous. CDR3 length: 12 residues. The germline CDR1 and CDR2 sequences are LGHNA and YNFKEQ. V was shortened by 1 base and J by 2 bases, with 2 bases between the two germline ends. This CDR3 is CASSQANTEAFF. CDR3 nucleotides: TGTGCCAGCAGCCAAGCCAACACTGAAGCTTTCTTT.

The V call is TRBV5-6, the J call TRBJ2-1; 9 positions match TRBD1. The germline V gene encodes CDR1 SGHDT and CDR2 YYEEEE. The CDR3 runs to 15 residues. Trimming cost V 5 bases and J 0 bases; bases outside gene matches: 3. CDR3 coding DNA: TGTGCCAGCAGTATGGACAGGGGCTCCTACAATGAGCAGTTCTTC. Translating it yields CASSMDRGSYNEQFF.

The gene calls are TRBV19 and TRBJ1-3; a possible D gene is TRBD1 (6 bases). The CDR3 contains 15 residues. Germline loops: CDR1 LNHDA, CDR2 SQIVND (reference sequence). Deletions cut 4 bases from V and 4 bases from J, with 14 bases between. The CDR3 spells CASSTTTGIGNTIYF. Written as DNA, the CDR3 is TGTGCCAGTAGTACCACTACAGGGATCGGAAACACCATATATTTT.

The rearrangement uses TRBV5-6 and TRBJ2-5, with TRBD1 identical over 7 bases. In germline, CDR1 is SGHDT, CDR2 YYEEEE. J lost 0 bases, V lost 4 bases, and 15 bases had no gene match. The CDR3 totals 18 residues. The CDR3 DNA is TGTGCCAGCAGCCCCAACGTTATAAACGACAGGGACCAAGAGACCCAGTACTTC. As protein: CASSPNVINDRDQETQYF.

V gene TRBV7-2 combines with J gene TRBJ2-5; 12 bases map to TRBD2. The CDR3 spans 16 residues. Per the germline V gene, CDR1 is SGHTA and CDR2 is FQGNSA. V lost 5 bases to trimming and J lost 2 bases; unmatched junction nucleotides: 6. CDR3 nucleotides: TGTGCCAGCAGCGCGCGACTAGCGGGGGCTCAAGAGACCCAGTACTTC. Amino acids: CASSARLAGAQETQYF. Combining the CDR3 with reference TRBV7-2 and TRBJ2-5 gives the whole variable domain GAGVSQSPSNKVTEKGKDVELRCDPISGHTALYWYRQSLGQGLEFLIYFQGNSAPDKSGLPSDRFSAERTGGSVSTLTIQRTQQEDSAVYLCASSARLAGAQETQYFGPGTRLLVL.

The V call is TRBV4-1, the J call TRBJ1-6; the D is unclear. The ends were cut back, 3 bases at V and 3 bases at J, with 9 bases in the middle. The CDR3 is 15 residues long. CDR1 is MGHRA and CDR2 is YSYEKL in the germline V gene. The CDR3 DNA reads as TGCGCCAGCAGCCAGGTTCGGGACTATAATTCACCCCTCCACTTT. Translated, it gives CASSQVRDYNSPLHF.

V is TRBV15 and J is TRBJ2-3; no clear D gene. Germline values: CDR1 LNHNV, CDR2 YYDKDF (reference sequence). Trimming took 1 base from V and 2 from J, leaving 7 bases between them. The CDR3 sequence is 14 residues long. The CDR3 sequence is CATSRVVATDTQYF. CDR3 coding DNA: TGTGCCACCAGCAGAGTCGTGGCCACAGATACGCAGTATTTT.

The rearrangement links TRBV10-3 to TRBJ2-5; D tentatively reads TRBD1 or TRBD2 (5 bases each). Trimming removed 4 bases at V and 5 bases at J, with 8 bases between. Looked up from germline, CDR1 is ENHRY and CDR2 is SYGVKD. This CDR3 comprises 12 residues. As DNA, the CDR3 is TGTGCCATCAGTGGAGGGGCGGAGACCCAGTACTTC. It yields the protein CAISGGAETQYF.